Listed below are T cell receptor beta chains from one sample, sequenced in a study of T cells in Graves' hyperthyroidism and ophthalmopathy. MiXCR, run by TCRdb on the multiplex PCR reads, gives a single entry per CDR3 protein. The table includes 800,000 or so distinct CDR3 sequences, around 38% detected once. Source material: blood. The origin of the receptors is a young man with Graves' hyperthyroidism. CDR3s include the opening cysteine and the closing phenylalanine or tryptophan. Fields, in order: D gene, clone size, V gene, J gene, CDR3 protein, CDR3 DNA. D genes are given only for firm matches. Some rows mark clone size as missing; the rest say once, few, many or name a class of expanded clone.

>.|.|TRBV4-1|TRBJ2-5
CASSQTGAGQETQYF
TGCGCCAGCAGCCAAACCGGGGCAGGCCAAGAGACCCAGTACTTC
>.|many|TRBV7-2|TRBJ1-1
CASSLGAGYWTEAFF
TGTGCCAGCAGCTTAGGGGCAGGGTATTGGACTGAAGCTTTCTTT
>.|few|TRBV5-6|TRBJ1-5
CASSLEGPPLPGPQHF
TGTGCCAGCAGCTTGGAAGGTCCACCACTCCCGGGGCCCCAGCATTTT
>.|many|TRBV10-3|TRBJ2-5
CAISESGNTPQETQYF
TGTGCCATCAGTGAGTCCGGGAATACCCCTCAAGAGACCCAGTACTTC
>.|many|TRBV2|TRBJ1-2
CASSGGIGYTF
TGTGCCAGCAGTGGGGGGATCGGCTACACCTTC
>TRBD1|many|TRBV2|TRBJ2-2
CASSGGMAGELFF
TGTGCCAGTTCAGGGGGCATGGCCGGGGAGCTGTTTTTT
>.|many|TRBV5-1|TRBJ2-7
CASSLGDGSSYEQYF
TGCGCCAGCAGCTTGGGCGACGGAAGCTCCTATGAGCAGTACTTC
>.|few|TRBV7-9|TRBJ2-7
CASSQAADTEQYF
TGTGCCAGCAGCCAAGCGGCAGATACCGAGCAGTACTTC
>.|.|TRBV7-2|TRBJ1-4
CASSSVAGKLFF
TGTGCCAGCAGCTCAGTCGCGGGGAAACTGTTTTTT
>.|few|TRBV7-2|TRBJ2-7
CASSLGVRRQSYEQYF
TGTGCCAGCAGCTTAGGGGTTCGTAGGCAGTCCTACGAGCAGTACTTC
>.|.|TRBV6-1|TRBJ1-5
CASSERGGSNQPQHF
TGTGCCAGCAGTGAAAGAGGTGGCAGTAATCAGCCCCAGCATTTT
>.|many|TRBV7-8|TRBJ1-5
CASSRSAGNQPQHF
TGTGCCAGCAGCCGGTCCGCGGGCAATCAGCCCCAGCATTTT
>.|.|TRBV2|TRBJ1-2
CASSEINGSGYTF
TGTGCCAGCAGTGAAATTAACGGCAGCGGCTACACCTTC
>.|many|TRBV2|TRBJ2-2
CASMGDVTGELFF
TGTGCCAGCATGGGAGACGTAACGGGGGAGCTGTTTTTT
>.|.|TRBV20-1|TRBJ1-2
CSASDNRPSNYGYTF
TGCAGTGCTAGTGATAACAGGCCATCTAACTATGGCTACACCTTC